This T cell receptor (beta chain) originates from a study of blood T cell repertoires in COVID-19 (dated by TCRdb to 2020 to 2022). Looking at the study overall: Samples covering the acute and convalescent phases of COVID-19 were provided by collaborators in the United States, Italy and Spain. The material from the prospective study consisted of cDNA or gDNA derived from T cells, B-cell-depleted T cells, or PBMCs. Sample metadata almost always included a de-identified subject ID, COVID-19 status, age in years and sex. Samples came from the ongoing ImmuneRACE study (first 160 participants) plus 1,254 subjects from 6 global collaborators. The repertoires were made available in a free public database intended to serve as a resource for research on the immune response to SARS-CoV-2. Where available, HLA class I and class II types were taken from metadata supplied by the sample provider and were not determined by assay-based typing. Subjects who had been exposed to COVID-19, were actively infected with it, or had recovered from it provided the deeply sampled blood TCRbeta repertoires that made up the dataset.

Collaborating institutions collected whole blood in K2EDTA tubes following their own protocols. For TCRbeta analysis, collaborators shipped samples as frozen whole blood, isolated PBMCs, or DNA extracted from either of those sample types. The investigation overall reported the following: The quantity of clinical and demographic metadata differed by source and by participant and was supplied without curation.

Comments on this clone: Its antigen is still unknown. No base-level quality is on record; no much larger clone is a single base apart.

TCRbeta CDR3 regions were amplified from genomic DNA by means of the immunoSEQ Assay, a bias-controlled multiplex PCR. The paper's processing steps were these. The number of nucleated cells in each sample was estimated from the amplification of reference gene primers within the assay. To quantify the absolute abundance of each unique TCRbeta CDR3 rearrangement, sequence reads were collapsed and filtered. For each sample, productive Simpson clonality was calculated as the square root of Simpson's diversity index over productive rearrangements. What TCRdb holds here is the immuneACCESS table cut down to in-frame rearrangements. Part of the clones is not present; checked against another copy, under half of the missing clones reflect an unresolved V gene, and the others are unexplained. The V and J calls and clone size come from that table; D and trimming were worked out from the DNA. The sample includes about 170,000 clones, with roughly 84% observed a single time. The ten largest clonotypes hold around 9.9% of the sample.

This TCR was recovered from a man aged 65 to 85 with active or convalescent COVID-19. Sequencing used peripheral blood.

The CDR3 has the sequence CASSWGRGRTEAFF. DNA sequence: TGTGCCAGCAGTTGGGGCAGGGGGAGGACTGAAGCTTTCTTT. The sequence links TRBV28 to TRBJ1-1, with 7 junctional bases fitting TRBD1. CDR3 length: 14 amino acids, cysteine to phenylalanine. The kept DNA is CDR3 alone, 42 bases in frame from the first base. The germline V end is reduced by 4 bases and the J end by 5 bases; junction bases left unmatched: 7. The germline V gene sets CDR1 to MDHEN and CDR2 to SYDVKM.